This T cell receptor (beta chain) was sequenced in a study of neurological immune-mediated disorders. General observations from the study: The study found no CDR3 amino acid sequences shared by expanded clones across subjects, suggesting private repertoires in all groups.

The germline V and J ends were trimmed by 0 bases and 4 bases, with 8 bases remaining between them. The CDR3 length is 14 residues. Germline V CDR1 and CDR2: SGHRS, YFSETQ. The group of healthy controls was made up of people who were blood bank volunteers in Maryland, USA. This clonotype was counted ten times or more. What it recognizes is unknown. TCRdb re-called the 5' RACE reads with MiXCR, one entry per CDR3 protein. Among some 77,000 distinct CDR3 sequences listed, 9.4% were seen once. This clonotype was sampled from a man aged 50-60 years in good health. The chain joins TRBV5-1 to TRBJ1-5; D is uncertain. Source material: PBMCs. The CDR3 sequence: CASSLDGRNQPQHF. The CDR3 DNA follows: TGCGCCAGCAGCTTGGACGGCAGAAATCAGCCCCAGCATTTT.